A single sample is the source of the 20 T cell receptor beta chains below, sequenced in a study of blood T cell repertoires in COVID-19. Assay: immunoSEQ multiplex PCR; the TCRdb copy retains only in-frame clones and omits some. The table shows 150,000 or so clones, with approximately 80% occurring only once. Sequencing input: peripheral blood. These receptors all come from a human donor with acute or convalescent COVID-19. The donor label of this sample is uncertain.

The chain links TRBV4-1 to TRBJ1-6; 10 bases agree with TRBD1. The V segment lost 3 bases and the J segment 9 bases; nucleotides outside the gene matches: 11. The germline gives CDR1 MGHRA, CDR2 YSYEKL. This CDR3 comprises 17 residues. Here the CDR3 reads CASSQYPGTGVGSPLHF. CDR3 bases: TGCGCCAGCAGCCAGTACCCTGGGACAGGGGTCGGTTCACCCCTCCACTTT.

The chain combines TRBV19 with TRBJ1-2, with 12 positions matching TRBD1. From germline, CDR1 is LNHDA and CDR2 SQIVND (reference sequence). Trimming cost V 1 base and J 7 bases; bases outside gene matches: 4. The CDR3 has 15 residues. For the CDR3, the DNA is TGTGCCAGTAGTATAGGTGGGACAGGGGGCAGTGGCTACACCTTC. As protein: CASSIGGTGGSGYTF.

The rearrangement uses TRBV7-2 and TRBJ2-4; D uncertain. The V end lost 1 base, the J end lost 5 bases, and 6 bases lay between the germline ends. Germline loops: CDR1 SGHTA, CDR2 FQGNSA. The CDR3 has 13 residues. The CDR3 DNA reads TGTGCCAGCAGCTTAGGCAGGCAAAACATTCAGTACTTC. Its protein product is CASSLGRQNIQYF.

The chain uses TRBV12-3 or TRBV12-4 and TRBJ1-2; 9 bases fit TRBD1. The CDR3 spans 13 residues. J was trimmed by 6 bases and V by 5 bases; bases with no gene match: 4. In DNA form, the CDR3 reads TGTGCCAGCAGTCCCGGGACAGGGAATGGCTACACCTTC. Its translation: CASSPGTGNGYTF.

V and J are TRBV11-1 and TRBJ1-1; 8 bases map to TRBD1. With V trimmed by 5 bases and J by 6 bases, 11 bases remained unmatched. This CDR3 comprises 15 residues. From germline, CDR1 is SGHAT and CDR2 FQDESV (reference sequence). CDR3 in amino acids: CASSRRTGTRAEAFF. For the CDR3, the DNA is TGTGCCAGCAGCCGACGGACAGGGACGAGGGCTGAAGCTTTCTTT.

This clone appeared a single time. The rearrangement uses TRBV5-1 and TRBJ1-1; TRBD1 agrees at 9 bases. The CDR3 is made up of 15 amino acids. Trimming at V came to 3 bases and at J to 7 bases, leaving 10 bases not matched to a gene. Germline CDR1 and CDR2: SGHRS and YFSETQ. The CDR3 spells CASSWGPGTGNEAFF. The DNA for the CDR3 is TGCGCCAGCAGCTGGGGTCCCGGGACAGGGAATGAAGCTTTCTTT.

A few counts support this clone. The rearrangement links TRBV3-1 (or the pseudogene TRBV3-2) to TRBJ1-1; D call uncertain. The germline V and J ends were trimmed by 5 bases and 6 bases, with 13 bases remaining between them. Germline V gene data show CDR1 as LGHDT and CDR2 as YNNKEL (reference sequence). This CDR3 has 13 amino acids. CDR3 residues: CASSSTSNSEAFF. CDR3 nucleotides: TGTGCCAGCAGCTCGACATCCAACTCTGAAGCTTTCTTT.

This clone turned up a few times. The chain uses TRBV5-4 and TRBJ2-5, with D perhaps matching TRBD2 (7 bases). The V gene's germline CDR1 is SGHNT and CDR2 YYREEE (reference sequence). The ends were cut back, 4 bases at V and 1 base at J, with 14 bases in the middle. This CDR3 spans 15 amino acids. The CDR3 DNA sequence: TGTGCCAGCAGCAAGGGAGGGGGAACCCAAGAGACCCAGTACTTC. Protein: CASSKGGGTQETQYF.

The V call is TRBV12-3 or TRBV12-4, the J call TRBJ2-5, with D maybe TRBD2 (5 bases). The CDR3 contains 11 residues. The V end lost 4 bases, the J end lost 10 bases, and 10 bases lay between the germline ends. The CDR3 DNA sequence: TGTGCCAGCAGTTCAAGCGGCAGCCAGTACTTC. It yields the protein CASSSSGSQYF.

The chain carries TRBV3-1 (or the pseudogene TRBV3-2) and TRBJ1-2; D ambiguous. The CDR3 length is 13 residues. Germline-derived CDR1 and CDR2 are LGHDT and YNNKEL (reference sequence). The V gene lost 7 bases and the J gene lost 3 bases, with 12 bases spanning the gap. CDR3 sequence reads: CASTGPGDYGYTF. DNA for the CDR3: TGTGCCAGCACGGGCCCCGGGGACTATGGCTACACCTTC.

This clone was observed once. V gene TRBV9 combines with J gene TRBJ1-4; no firm D call. Germline V gene data show CDR1 as SGDLS and CDR2 as YYNGEE. V was trimmed by 3 bases and J by 11 bases, leaving 8 bases between them. The CDR3 has 11 residues. CDR3 DNA: TGTGCCAGCAGCGGCGGAGGGAAACTGTTTTTT. Protein product: CASSGGGKLFF.

The rearrangement uses TRBV27 and TRBJ1-1; no clear D. CDR3 length equals 13 residues. Germline V gives CDR1 MNHEY, CDR2 SMNVEV (reference sequence). The V and J ends lost 0 bases and 5 bases respectively, with 7 bases between them. In nucleotides, the CDR3 is TGTGCCAGCAGTTTATCGGCGACTACTGAAGCTTTCTTT. This codes for CASSLSATTEAFF.

This clone was picked up a small number of times. The gene calls are TRBV19 and TRBJ2-2, with D perhaps TRBD2 (6 bases). The V gene lost 6 bases and the J gene lost 5 bases, with 13 bases spanning the gap. The CDR3 totals 14 residues. Germline assignment: CDR1 LNHDA and CDR2 SQIVND (reference sequence). The CDR3 sequence: CASRRGVETGELFF. In DNA, the CDR3 is TGTGCCAGTAGGCGCGGGGTGGAGACCGGGGAGCTGTTTTTT. Combining the CDR3 with reference TRBV19 and TRBJ2-2 gives the whole variable domain DGGITQSPKYLFRKEGQNVTLSCEQNLNHDAMYWYRQDPGQGLRLIYYSQIVNDFQKGDIAEGYSVSREKKESFPLTVTSAQKNPTAFYLCASRRGVETGELFFGEGSRLTVL.

The chain has TRBV5-1 and TRBJ2-1, with a weak D call TRBD1 (5 bases). Trimming cost V 2 bases and J 4 bases, with 10 bases left between them. The CDR3 is 14 residues long. Germline values: CDR1 SGHRS, CDR2 YFSETQ. CDR3 DNA sequence: TGCGCCAGCAGCTTTTTCGACAGTTACAATGAGCAGTTCTTC. Residues: CASSFFDSYNEQFF. The complete variable domain, with remaining parts taken from reference TRBV5-1 and TRBJ2-1, reads KAGVTQTPRYLIKTRGQQVTLSCSPISGHRSVSWYQQTPGQGLQFLFEYFSETQRNKGNFPGRFSGRQFSNSRSEMNVSTLELGDSALYLCASSFFDSYNEQFFGPGTRLTVL.

The chain carries TRBV24-1 and TRBJ2-3; TRBD2 matches at 7 bases. Germline values: CDR1 KGHDR, CDR2 SFDVKD. V lost 1 base, J lost 0 bases, and 9 bases stayed unmatched. The CDR3 runs 18 residues. The CDR3 sequence: CATSDLSSGDASTDTQYF. For the CDR3, the DNA is TGTGCCACCAGTGATTTATCCAGCGGGGACGCTAGCACAGATACGCAGTATTTT.

This sequence joins TRBV7-2 and TRBJ1-1; 11 bases match TRBD1. V trimming: 5 bases; J trimming: 7 bases; junction bases outside the gene matches: 3. Germline-derived CDR1 and CDR2 are SGHTA and FQGNSA. The CDR3 runs to 13 residues. CDR3 sequence (DNA): TGTGCCAGCAGCATGGACAGGGGGCTTGAAGCTTTCTTT. Translated, it gives CASSMDRGLEAFF.

The chain links TRBV27 to TRBJ1-2, with TRBD1 matching over 10 bases. This CDR3 is built from 18 residues. Germline CDR1 and CDR2: MNHEY and SMNVEV (reference sequence). With V trimmed by 3 bases and J by 6 bases, 16 bases remained unmatched. Written as DNA, the CDR3 is TGTGCCAGCAGTTTCATCGAGGCGGGTGGACAGGGGGTAAATGGCTACACCTTC. Translating it yields CASSFIEAGGQGVNGYTF.

The rearrangement uses TRBV6-6 and TRBJ2-7, with D perhaps matching TRBD1 (5 bases). Germline V CDR1 and CDR2: MNHNY, SVGAGI (reference sequence). The CDR3 runs 13 residues. V was pared by 0 bases and J by 6 bases, with 9 bases between. The CDR3 loop is CASSYSGVGEQYV. CDR3 nucleotide sequence: TGTGCCAGCAGTTACTCAGGGGTCGGCGAGCAGTACGTC.

CDR3 sequence (DNA): TGCGCCAGCAGCTCCATTACGGAGTCCTACGAGCAGTACTTC. Protein sequence: CASSSITESYEQYF. The chain uses TRBV5-1 and TRBJ2-7; D uncertain. This CDR3 spans 14 amino acids. Trimming stripped 3 bases from V and 1 base from J, with 11 bases between. Germline CDR1 is SGHRS and CDR2 is YFSETQ.

CDR3 nucleotide sequence: TGTGCCAGCAGCTTGGTAGGGACATCCCAAGGCTACACCTTC. Protein product: CASSLVGTSQGYTF. The chain links TRBV5-4 to TRBJ1-2; maybe TRBD1 (6 bases). The CDR3 sequence is 14 residues long. The V gene lost 0 bases and the J gene lost 8 bases, with 14 bases spanning the gap. Germline values: CDR1 SGHNT, CDR2 YYREEE (reference sequence). Drawing the rest from reference TRBV5-4 and TRBJ1-2, the complete variable domain is ETGVTQSPTHLIKTRGQQVTLRCSSQSGHNTVSWYQQALGQGPQFIFQYYREEENGRGNFPPRFSGLQFPNYSSELNVNALELDDSALYLCASSLVGTSQGYTFGSGTRLTVV.